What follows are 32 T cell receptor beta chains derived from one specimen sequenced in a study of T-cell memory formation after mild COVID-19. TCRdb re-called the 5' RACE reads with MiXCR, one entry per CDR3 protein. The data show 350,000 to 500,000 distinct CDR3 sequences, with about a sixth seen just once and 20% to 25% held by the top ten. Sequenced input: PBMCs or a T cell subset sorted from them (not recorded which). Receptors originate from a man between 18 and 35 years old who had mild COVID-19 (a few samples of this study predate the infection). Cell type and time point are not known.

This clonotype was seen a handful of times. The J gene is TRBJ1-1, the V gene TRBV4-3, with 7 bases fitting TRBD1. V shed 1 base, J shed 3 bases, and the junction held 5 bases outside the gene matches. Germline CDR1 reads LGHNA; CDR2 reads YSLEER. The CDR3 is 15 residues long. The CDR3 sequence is CASSQARQGDTEAFF. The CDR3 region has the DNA TGCGCCAGCAGCCAAGCTAGGCAGGGGGACACTGAAGCTTTCTTT.

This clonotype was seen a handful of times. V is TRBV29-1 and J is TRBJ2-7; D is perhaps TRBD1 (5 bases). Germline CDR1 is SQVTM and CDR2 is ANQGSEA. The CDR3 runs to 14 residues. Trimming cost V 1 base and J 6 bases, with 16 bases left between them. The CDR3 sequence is CSVEGAGLLREQYV. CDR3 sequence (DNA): TGCAGCGTTGAAGGGGCAGGGCTTCTACGCGAGCAGTACGTC.

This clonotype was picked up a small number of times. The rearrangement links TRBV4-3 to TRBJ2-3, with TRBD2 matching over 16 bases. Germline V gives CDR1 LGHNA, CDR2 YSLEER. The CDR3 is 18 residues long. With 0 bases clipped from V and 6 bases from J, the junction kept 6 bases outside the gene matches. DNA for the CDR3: TGCGCCAGCAGCCAAGAGGTGGGACTAGCGGGGGGGACGGATACGCAGTATTTT. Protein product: CASSQEVGLAGGTDTQYF.

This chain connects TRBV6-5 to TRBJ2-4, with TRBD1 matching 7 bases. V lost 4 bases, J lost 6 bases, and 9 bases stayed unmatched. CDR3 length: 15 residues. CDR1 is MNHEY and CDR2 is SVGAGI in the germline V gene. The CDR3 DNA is TGTGCCAGCAGTTCGGGACAGACAAGCGGAAACATTCAGTACTTC. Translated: CASSSGQTSGNIQYF.

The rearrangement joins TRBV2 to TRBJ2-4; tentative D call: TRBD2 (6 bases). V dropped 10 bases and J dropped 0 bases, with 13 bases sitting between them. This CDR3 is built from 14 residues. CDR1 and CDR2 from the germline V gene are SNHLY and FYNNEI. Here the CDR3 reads CATLGRGAKNIQYF. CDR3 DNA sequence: TGTGCCACCCTGGGGCGGGGAGCCAAAAACATTCAGTACTTC.

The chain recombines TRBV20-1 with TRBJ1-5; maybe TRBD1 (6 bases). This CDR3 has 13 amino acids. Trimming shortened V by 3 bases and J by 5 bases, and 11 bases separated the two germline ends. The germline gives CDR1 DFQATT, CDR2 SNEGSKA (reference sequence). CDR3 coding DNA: TGCAGTGCTAGTCAGGCAGGGGATCAGCCCCAGCATTTT. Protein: CSASQAGDQPQHF.

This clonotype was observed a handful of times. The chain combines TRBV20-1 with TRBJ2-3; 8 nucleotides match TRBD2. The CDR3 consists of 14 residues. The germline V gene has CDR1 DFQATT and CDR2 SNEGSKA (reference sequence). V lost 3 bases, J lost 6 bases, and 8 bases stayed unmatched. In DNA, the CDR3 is TGCAGTGCTAGGCGGACTAGCCGAAGGGATACGCAGTATTTT. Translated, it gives CSARRTSRRDTQYF.

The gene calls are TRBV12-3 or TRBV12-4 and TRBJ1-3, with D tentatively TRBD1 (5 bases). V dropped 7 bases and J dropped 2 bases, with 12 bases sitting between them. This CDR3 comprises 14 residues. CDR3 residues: CASTYWGAGNTIYF. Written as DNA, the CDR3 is TGTGCCAGCACCTATTGGGGGGCTGGAAACACCATATATTTT.

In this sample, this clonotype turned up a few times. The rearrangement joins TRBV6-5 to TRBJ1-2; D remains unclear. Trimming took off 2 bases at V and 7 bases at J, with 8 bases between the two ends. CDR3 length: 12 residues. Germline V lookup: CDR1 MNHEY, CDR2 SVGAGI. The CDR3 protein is CASSYRAGGYTF. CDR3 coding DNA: TGTGCCAGCAGTTACCGCGCGGGTGGCTACACCTTC.

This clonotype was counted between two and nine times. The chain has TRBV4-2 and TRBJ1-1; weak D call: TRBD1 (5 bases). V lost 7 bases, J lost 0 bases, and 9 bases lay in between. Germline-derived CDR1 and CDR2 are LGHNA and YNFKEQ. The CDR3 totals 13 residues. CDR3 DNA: TGTGCCAGCACGTACAGGCTGAACACTGAAGCTTTCTTT. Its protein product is CASTYRLNTEAFF.

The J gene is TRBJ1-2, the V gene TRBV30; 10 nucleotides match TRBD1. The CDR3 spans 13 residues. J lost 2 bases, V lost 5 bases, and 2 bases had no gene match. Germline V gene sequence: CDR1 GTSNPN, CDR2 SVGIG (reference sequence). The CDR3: CAWQGQGNYGYTF. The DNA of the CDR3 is TGTGCCTGGCAGGGACAGGGGAACTATGGCTACACCTTC.

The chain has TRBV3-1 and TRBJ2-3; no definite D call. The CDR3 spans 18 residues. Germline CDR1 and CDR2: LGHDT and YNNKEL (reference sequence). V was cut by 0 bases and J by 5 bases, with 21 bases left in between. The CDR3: CASSQEHGSRPLVDTQYF. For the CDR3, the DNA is TGTGCCAGCAGCCAAGAACATGGAAGTCGGCCGCTGGTAGATACGCAGTATTTT.

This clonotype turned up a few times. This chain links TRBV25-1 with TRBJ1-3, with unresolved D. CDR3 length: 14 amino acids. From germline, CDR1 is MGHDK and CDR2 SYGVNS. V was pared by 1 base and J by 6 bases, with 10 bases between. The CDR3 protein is CASSEFGNLNTIYF. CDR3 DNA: TGTGCCAGCAGTGAATTTGGCAACTTAAACACCATATATTTT. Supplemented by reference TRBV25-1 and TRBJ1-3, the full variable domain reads EADIYQTPRYLVIGTGKKITLECSQTMGHDKMYWYQQDPGMELHLIHYSYGVNSTEKGDLSSESTVSRIRTEHFPLTLESARPSHTSQYLCASSEFGNLNTIYFGEGSWLTVV.

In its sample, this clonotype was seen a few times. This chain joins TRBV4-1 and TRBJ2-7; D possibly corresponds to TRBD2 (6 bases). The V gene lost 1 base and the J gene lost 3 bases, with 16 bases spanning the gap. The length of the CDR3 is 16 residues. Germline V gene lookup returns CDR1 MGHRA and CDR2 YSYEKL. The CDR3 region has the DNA TGCGCCAGCAGCCAAGTGGTGGGAGCGGGTAACTACGAGCAGTACTTC. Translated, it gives CASSQVVGAGNYEQYF.

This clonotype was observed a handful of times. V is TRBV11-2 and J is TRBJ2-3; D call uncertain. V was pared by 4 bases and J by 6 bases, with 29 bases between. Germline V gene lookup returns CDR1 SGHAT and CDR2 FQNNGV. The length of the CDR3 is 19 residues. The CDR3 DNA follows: TGTGCCAGCAGCTCTCCCTCCCGTTACCGCGTTTTATCTATGGATACGCAGTATTTT. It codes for CASSSPSRYRVLSMDTQYF.

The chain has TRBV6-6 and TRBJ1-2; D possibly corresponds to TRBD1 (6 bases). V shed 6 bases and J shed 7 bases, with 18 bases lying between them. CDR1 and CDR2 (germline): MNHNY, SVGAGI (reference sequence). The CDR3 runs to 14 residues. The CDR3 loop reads CASSLGHRGGGYTF. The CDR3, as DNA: TGTGCCAGCAGCTTGGGACACCGGGGGGGTGGCTACACCTTC.

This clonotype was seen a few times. CDR3 sequence reads: CASSSKPNQPQHF. DNA of the CDR3: TGTGCCAGCAGTTCCAAACCCAATCAGCCCCAGCATTTT. This chain uses TRBV6-5 with TRBJ1-5; D not certain. Trimming took off 4 bases at V and 3 bases at J, with 7 bases between the two ends. Per the germline V gene, CDR1 is MNHEY and CDR2 is SVGAGI. This CDR3 is 13 amino acids long.

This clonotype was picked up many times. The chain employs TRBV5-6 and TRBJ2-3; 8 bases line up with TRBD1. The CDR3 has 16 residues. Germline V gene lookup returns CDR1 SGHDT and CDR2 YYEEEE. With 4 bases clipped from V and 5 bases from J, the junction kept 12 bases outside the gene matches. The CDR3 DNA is TGTGCCAGCAGCCTTCTGACAGGGGCACTGGGAGATACGCAGTATTTT. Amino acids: CASSLLTGALGDTQYF.

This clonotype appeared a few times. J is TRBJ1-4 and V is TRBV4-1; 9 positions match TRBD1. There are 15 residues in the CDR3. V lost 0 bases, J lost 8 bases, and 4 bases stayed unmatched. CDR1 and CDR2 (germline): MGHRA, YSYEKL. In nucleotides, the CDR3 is TGCGCCAGCAGCCAAGATGGGACAGGGAGGGAAAAACTGTTTTTT. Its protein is CASSQDGTGREKLFF.

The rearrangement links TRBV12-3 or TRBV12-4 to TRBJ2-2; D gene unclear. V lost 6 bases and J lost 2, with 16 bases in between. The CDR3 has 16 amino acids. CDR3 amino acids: CASRDVRTPNTGELFF. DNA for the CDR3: TGTGCCAGCAGGGATGTCAGGACCCCTAACACCGGGGAGCTGTTTTTT.

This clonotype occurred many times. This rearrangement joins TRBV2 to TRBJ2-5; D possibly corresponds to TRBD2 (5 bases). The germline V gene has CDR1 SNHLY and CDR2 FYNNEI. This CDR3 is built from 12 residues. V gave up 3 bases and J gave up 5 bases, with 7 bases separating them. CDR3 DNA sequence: TGTGCCAGCAGTGAGGGAGCGGAGACCCAGTACTTC. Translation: CASSEGAETQYF.

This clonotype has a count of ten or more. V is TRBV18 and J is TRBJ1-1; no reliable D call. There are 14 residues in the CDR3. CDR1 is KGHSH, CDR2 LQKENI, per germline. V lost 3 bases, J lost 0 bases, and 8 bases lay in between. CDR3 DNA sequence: TGTGCCAGCTCACCGTCAGTTTTGAACACTGAAGCTTTCTTT. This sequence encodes CASSPSVLNTEAFF.

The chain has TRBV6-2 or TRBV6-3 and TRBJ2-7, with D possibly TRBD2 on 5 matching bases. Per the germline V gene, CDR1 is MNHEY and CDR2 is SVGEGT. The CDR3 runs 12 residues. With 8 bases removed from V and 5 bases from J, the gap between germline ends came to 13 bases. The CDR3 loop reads CASAGSSHEQYF. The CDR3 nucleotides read TGTGCCAGCGCTGGGAGTAGCCACGAGCAGTACTTC.

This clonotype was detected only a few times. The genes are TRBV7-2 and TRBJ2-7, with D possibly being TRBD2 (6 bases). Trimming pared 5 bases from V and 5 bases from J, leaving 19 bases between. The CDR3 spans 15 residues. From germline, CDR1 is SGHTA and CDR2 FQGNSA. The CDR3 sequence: CASSRSWTKENEQYF. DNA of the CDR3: TGTGCCAGCAGCCGATCCTGGACTAAAGAAAACGAGCAGTACTTC.

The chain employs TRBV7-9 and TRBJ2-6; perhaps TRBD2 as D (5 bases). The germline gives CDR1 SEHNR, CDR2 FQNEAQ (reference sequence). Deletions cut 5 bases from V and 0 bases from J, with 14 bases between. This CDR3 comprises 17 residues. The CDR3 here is CASSPPGGSSGANVLTF. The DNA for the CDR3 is TGTGCCAGCAGCCCCCCAGGTGGGAGCTCTGGGGCCAACGTCCTGACTTTC.

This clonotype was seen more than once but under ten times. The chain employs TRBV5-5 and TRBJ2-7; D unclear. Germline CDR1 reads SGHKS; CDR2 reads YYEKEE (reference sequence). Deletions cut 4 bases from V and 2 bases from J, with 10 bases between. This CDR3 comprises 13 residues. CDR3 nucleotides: TGTGCCAGCAGCATTGGCACGCCCTACGAGCAGTACTTC. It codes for CASSIGTPYEQYF.

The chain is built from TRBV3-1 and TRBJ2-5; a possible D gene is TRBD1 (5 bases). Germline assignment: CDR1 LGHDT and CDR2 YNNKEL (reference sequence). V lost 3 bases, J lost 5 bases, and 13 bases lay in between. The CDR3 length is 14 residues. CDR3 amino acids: CASSQKVRVETQYF. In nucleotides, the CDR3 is TGTGCCAGCAGCCAGAAAGTCAGGGTGGAGACCCAGTACTTC.

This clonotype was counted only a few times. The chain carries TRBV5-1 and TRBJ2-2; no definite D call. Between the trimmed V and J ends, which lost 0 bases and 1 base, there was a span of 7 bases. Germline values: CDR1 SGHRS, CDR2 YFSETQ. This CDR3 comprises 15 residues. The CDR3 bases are TGCGCCAGCAGCTTGGTTGAGAGGAACACCGGGGAGCTGTTTTTT. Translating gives CASSLVERNTGELFF.

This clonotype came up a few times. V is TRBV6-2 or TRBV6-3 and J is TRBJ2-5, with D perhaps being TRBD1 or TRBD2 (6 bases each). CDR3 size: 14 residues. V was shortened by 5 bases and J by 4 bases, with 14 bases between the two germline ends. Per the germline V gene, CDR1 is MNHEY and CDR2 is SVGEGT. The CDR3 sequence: CASSPLGGLETQYF. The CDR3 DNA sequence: TGTGCCAGCAGTCCTCTCGGGGGCCTAGAGACCCAGTACTTC.

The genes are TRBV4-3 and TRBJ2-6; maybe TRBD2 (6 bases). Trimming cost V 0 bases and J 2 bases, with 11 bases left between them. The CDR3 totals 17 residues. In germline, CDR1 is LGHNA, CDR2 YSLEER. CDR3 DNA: TGCGCCAGCAGCCAAGATTACGGCGGGGCTGGGGCCAACGTCCTGACTTTC. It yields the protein CASSQDYGGAGANVLTF.

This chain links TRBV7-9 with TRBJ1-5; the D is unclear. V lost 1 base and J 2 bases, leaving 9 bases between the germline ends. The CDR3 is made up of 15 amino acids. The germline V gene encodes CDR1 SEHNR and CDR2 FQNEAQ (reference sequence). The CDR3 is CASSLGGIGNQPQHF. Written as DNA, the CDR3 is TGTGCCAGCAGCTTAGGGGGAATCGGCAATCAGCCCCAGCATTTT.

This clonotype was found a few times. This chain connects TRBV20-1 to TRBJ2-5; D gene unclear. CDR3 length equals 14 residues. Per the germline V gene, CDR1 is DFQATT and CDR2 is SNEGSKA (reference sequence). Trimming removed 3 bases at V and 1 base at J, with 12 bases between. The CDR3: CSARGGQPQETQYF. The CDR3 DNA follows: TGCAGTGCTAGGGGTGGGCAGCCCCAAGAGACCCAGTACTTC.